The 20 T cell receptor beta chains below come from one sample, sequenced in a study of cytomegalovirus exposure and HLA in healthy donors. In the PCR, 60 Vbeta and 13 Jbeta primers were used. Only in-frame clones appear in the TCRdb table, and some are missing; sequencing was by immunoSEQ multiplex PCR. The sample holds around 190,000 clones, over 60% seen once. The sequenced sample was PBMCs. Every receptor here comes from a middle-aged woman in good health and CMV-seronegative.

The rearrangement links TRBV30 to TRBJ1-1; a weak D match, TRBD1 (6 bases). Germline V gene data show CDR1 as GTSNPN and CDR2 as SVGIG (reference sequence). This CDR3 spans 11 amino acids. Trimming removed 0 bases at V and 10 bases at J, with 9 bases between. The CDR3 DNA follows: TGTGCCTGGAGTGTGGGGGCTGGAGCTTTCTTT. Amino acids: CAWSVGAGAFF.

The CDR3 bases are TGTGCCTGGAGGGAGGGGCCGAAGTATGGCTACACCTTC. Translated: CAWREGPKYGYTF. This sequence joins TRBV30 and TRBJ1-2; possibly TRBD1 for D (5 bases). V was shortened by 3 bases and J by 5 bases, with 13 bases between the two germline ends. The CDR3 sequence is 13 residues long. CDR1 and CDR2 from the germline V gene are GTSNPN and SVGIG (reference sequence).

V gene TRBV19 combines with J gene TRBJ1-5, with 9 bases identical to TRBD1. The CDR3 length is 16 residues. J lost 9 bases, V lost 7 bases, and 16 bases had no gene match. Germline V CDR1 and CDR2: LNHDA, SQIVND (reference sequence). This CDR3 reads CASTHLGTGPGRPQHF. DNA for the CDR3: TGTGCCAGTACCCACTTGGGGACAGGGCCAGGTAGGCCCCAGCATTTT.

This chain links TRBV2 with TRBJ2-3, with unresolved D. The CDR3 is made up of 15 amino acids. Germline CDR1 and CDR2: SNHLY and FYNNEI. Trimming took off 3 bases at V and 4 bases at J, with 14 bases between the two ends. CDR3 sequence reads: CASSELWLVADTQYF. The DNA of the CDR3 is TGTGCCAGCAGTGAGTTATGGCTAGTCGCAGATACGCAGTATTTT.

CDR3 protein: CASSLPGSNQPQHF. CDR3 bases: TGTGCCAGCAGTCTACCAGGTAGCAATCAGCCCCAGCATTTT. The chain couples TRBV28 to TRBJ1-5; D is ambiguous. V was trimmed by 5 bases and J by 0 bases, leaving 8 bases between them. The CDR3 length is 14 residues. Germline CDR1 reads MDHEN; CDR2 reads SYDVKM.

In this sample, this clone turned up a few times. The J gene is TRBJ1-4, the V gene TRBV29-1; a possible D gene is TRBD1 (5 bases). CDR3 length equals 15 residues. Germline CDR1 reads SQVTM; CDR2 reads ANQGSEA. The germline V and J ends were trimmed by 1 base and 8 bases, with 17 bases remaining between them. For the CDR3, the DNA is TGCAGCGTTGAAGCGGGGACTTCTCCAAAGGAAAAACTGTTTTTT. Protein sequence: CSVEAGTSPKEKLFF.

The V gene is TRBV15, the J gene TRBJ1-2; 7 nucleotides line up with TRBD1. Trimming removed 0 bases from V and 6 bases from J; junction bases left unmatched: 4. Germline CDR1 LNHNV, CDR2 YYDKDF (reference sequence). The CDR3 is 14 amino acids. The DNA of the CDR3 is TGTGCCACCAGCAGAGACTTAGGGGGCGATGGCTACACCTTC. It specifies CATSRDLGGDGYTF. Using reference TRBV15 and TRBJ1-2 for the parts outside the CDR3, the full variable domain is DAMVIQNPRYQVTQFGKPVTLSCSQTLNHNVMYWYQQKSSQAPKLLFHYYDKDFNNEADTPDNFQSRRPNTSFCFLDIRSPGLGDTAMYLCATSRDLGGDGYTFGSGTRLTVV.

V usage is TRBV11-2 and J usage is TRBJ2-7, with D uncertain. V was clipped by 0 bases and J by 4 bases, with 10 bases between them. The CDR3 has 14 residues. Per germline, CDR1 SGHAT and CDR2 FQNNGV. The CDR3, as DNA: TGTGCCAGCAGCTTAGATAGAGCCGGGTACGAGCAGTACTTC. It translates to CASSLDRAGYEQYF.

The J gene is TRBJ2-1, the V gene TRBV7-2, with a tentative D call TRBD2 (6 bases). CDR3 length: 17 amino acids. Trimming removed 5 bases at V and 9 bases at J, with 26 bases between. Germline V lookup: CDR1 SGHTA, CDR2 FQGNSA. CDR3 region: CASSPHPTGGVGSEQFF. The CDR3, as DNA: TGTGCCAGCAGCCCGCACCCCACAGGCGGGGTGGGGAGTGAGCAGTTCTTC.

CDR3 bases: TGTGCCAGTAGTCAGGGCAGGGGGCAATCTGGGGCCAACGTCCTGACTTTC. Its protein product is CASSQGRGQSGANVLTF. The chain recombines TRBV19 with TRBJ2-6; TRBD1 agrees at 8 bases. The CDR3 is 17 amino acids. Germline V lookup: CDR1 LNHDA, CDR2 SQIVND (reference sequence). Losses at the gene ends were 5 bases for V and 1 base for J; bases not matched to a gene: 7.

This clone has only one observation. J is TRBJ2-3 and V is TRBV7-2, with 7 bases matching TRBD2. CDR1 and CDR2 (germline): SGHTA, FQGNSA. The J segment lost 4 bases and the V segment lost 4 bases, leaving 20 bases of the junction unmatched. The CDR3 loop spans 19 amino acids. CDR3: CASSSTRVSAGVGADTQYF. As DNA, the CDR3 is TGTGCCAGCAGCTCCACCCGAGTCTCTGCGGGAGTGGGCGCAGATACGCAGTATTTT. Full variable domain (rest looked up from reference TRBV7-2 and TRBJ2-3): GAGVSQSPSNKVTEKGKDVELRCDPISGHTALYWYRQSLGQGLEFLIYFQGNSAPDKSGLPSDRFSAERTGGSVSTLTIQRTQQEDSAVYLCASSSTRVSAGVGADTQYFGPGTRLTVL.

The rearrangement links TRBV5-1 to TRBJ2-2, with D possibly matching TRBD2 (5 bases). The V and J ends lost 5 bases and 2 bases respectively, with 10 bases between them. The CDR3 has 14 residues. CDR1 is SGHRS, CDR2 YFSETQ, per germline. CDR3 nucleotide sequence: TGCGCCAGCAGAGGGAGTCTTAACACCGGGGAGCTGTTTTTT. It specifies CASRGSLNTGELFF. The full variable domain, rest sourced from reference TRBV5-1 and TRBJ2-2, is KAGVTQTPRYLIKTRGQQVTLSCSPISGHRSVSWYQQTPGQGLQFLFEYFSETQRNKGNFPGRFSGRQFSNSRSEMNVSTLELGDSALYLCASRGSLNTGELFFGEGSRLTVL.

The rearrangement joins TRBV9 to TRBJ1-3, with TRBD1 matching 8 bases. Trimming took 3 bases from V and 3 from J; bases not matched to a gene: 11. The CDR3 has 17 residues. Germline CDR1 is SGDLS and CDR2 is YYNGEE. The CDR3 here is CASSGTGTRQHGNTIYF. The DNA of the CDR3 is TGTGCCAGCAGCGGGACAGGGACTCGCCAGCATGGAAACACCATATATTTT.

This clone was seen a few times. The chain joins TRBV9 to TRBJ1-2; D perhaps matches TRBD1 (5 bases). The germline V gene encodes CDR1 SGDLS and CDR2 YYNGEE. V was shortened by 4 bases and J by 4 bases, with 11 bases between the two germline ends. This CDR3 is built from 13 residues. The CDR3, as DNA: TGTGCCAGCAGCTCAACAGGTCTCTATGGCTACACCTTC. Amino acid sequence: CASSSTGLYGYTF. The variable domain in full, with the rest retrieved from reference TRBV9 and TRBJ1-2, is DSGVTQTPKHLITATGQRVTLRCSPRSGDLSVYWYQQSLDQGLQFLIQYYNGEERAKGNILERFSAQQFPDLHSELNLSSLELGDSALYFCASSSTGLYGYTFGSGTRLTVV.

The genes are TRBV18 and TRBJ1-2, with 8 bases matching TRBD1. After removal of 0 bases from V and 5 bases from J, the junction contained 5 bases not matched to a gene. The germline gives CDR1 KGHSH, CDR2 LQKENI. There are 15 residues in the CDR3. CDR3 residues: CASSPPNRGGYGYTF. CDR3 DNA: TGTGCCAGCTCACCACCGAACAGGGGGGGATATGGCTACACCTTC.

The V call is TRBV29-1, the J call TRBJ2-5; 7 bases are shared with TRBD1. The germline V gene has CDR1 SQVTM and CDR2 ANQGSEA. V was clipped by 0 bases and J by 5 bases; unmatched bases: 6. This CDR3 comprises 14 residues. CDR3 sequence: CSVEDQGVGETQYF. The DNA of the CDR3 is TGCAGCGTTGAAGATCAGGGGGTGGGGGAGACCCAGTACTTC.

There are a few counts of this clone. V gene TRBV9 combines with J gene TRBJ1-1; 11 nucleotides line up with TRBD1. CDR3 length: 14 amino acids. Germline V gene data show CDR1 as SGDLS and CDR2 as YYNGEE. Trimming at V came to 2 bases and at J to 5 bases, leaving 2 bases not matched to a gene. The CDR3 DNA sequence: TGTGCCAGCAGCGTTTGGGACAGGGGGACTGAAGCTTTCTTT. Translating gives CASSVWDRGTEAFF.

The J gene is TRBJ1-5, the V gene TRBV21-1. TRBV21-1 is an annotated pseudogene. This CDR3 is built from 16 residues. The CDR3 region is CASSIPERYSNQPQHF. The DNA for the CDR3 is TGTGCCAGCAGCATCCCCGAGAGGTACAGCAATCAGCCCCAGCATTTT.

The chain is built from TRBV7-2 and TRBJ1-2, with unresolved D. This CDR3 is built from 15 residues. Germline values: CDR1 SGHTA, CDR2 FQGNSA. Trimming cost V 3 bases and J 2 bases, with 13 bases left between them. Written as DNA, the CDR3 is TGTGCCAGCAGCTTGAGTGTTCAAGAGAACTATGGCTACACCTTC. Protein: CASSLSVQENYGYTF.

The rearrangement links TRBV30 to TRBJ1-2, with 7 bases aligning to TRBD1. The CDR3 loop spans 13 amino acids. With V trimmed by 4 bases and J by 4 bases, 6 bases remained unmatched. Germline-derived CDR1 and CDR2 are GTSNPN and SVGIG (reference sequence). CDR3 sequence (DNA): TGTGCCTGGATCGGTGGGACAGTCTATGGCTACACCTTC. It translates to CAWIGGTVYGYTF.